This T cell receptor beta chain was obtained from a study of T cell repertoires in ileal Crohn's disease. Study overall: Every patient was operated on for stricturing (about 60%) or penetrating (approximately 40%) complications.

Time point of the sample: neoterminal ileum biopsy at postoperative endoscopy, about 6 months after surgery. Findings of the study overall: Postoperative endoscopy occurred within one year, median 6.9 months.

The CDR3 length is 13 residues. V shed 5 bases and J shed 0 bases, with 11 bases lying between them. Germline-derived CDR1 and CDR2 are SQVTM and ANQGSEA. Turning to this clone: Its antigen is not identified.

Assay used: immunoSEQ multiplex PCR; TCRdb lists only in-frame clones, some missing. The repertoire holds about 13,000 clones, with roughly 73% as singletons. The source is an adult with Crohn's disease. Source material: ileal tissue. This rearrangement joins TRBV29-1 to TRBJ2-7, with a possible D match to TRBD2 (6 bases). The CDR3 DNA follows: TGCAGCGTTACCTGGGACTTCTCCTACGAGCAGTACTTC. Its translation: CSVTWDFSYEQYF.